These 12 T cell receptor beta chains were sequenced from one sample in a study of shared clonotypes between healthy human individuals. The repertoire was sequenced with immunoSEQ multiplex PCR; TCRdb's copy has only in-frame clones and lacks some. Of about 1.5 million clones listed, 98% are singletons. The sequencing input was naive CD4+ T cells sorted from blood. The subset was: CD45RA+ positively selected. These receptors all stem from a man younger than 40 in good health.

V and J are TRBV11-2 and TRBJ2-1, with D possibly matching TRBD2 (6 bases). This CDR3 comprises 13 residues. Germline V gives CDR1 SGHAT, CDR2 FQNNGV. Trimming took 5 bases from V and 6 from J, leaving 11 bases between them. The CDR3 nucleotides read TGTGCCAGCAGCACAAGGACTACCAATGAGCAGTTCTTC. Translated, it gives CASSTRTTNEQFF.

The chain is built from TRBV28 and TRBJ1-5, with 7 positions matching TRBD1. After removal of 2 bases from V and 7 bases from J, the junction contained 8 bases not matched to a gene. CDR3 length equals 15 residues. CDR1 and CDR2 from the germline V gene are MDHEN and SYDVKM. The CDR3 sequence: CASSLRDSQVQPQHF. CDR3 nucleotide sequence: TGTGCCAGCAGTTTACGGGACAGCCAGGTCCAGCCCCAGCATTTT.

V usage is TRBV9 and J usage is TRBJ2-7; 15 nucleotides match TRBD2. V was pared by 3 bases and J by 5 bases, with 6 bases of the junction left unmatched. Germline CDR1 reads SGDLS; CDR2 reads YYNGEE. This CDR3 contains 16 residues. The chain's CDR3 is CASSAGLAGGRHEQYF. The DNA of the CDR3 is TGTGCCAGCAGCGCGGGACTAGCGGGAGGAAGACACGAGCAGTACTTC. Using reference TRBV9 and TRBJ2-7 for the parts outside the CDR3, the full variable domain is DSGVTQTPKHLITATGQRVTLRCSPRSGDLSVYWYQQSLDQGLQFLIQYYNGEERAKGNILERFSAQQFPDLHSELNLSSLELGDSALYFCASSAGLAGGRHEQYFGPGTRLTVT.

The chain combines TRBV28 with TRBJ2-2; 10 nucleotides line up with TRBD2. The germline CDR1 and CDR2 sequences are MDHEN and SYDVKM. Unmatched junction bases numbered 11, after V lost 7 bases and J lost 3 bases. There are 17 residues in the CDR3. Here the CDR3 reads CASIRTSGSRDTGELFF. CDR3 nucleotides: TGTGCCAGCATCCGGACTAGCGGTAGTAGGGACACCGGGGAGCTGTTTTTT.

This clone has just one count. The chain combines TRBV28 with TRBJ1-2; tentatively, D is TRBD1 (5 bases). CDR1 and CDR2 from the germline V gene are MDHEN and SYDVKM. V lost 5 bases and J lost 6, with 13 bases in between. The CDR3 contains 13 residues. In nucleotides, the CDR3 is TGTGCCAGCAGTCCAGCTGACAGAAATGGCTACACCTTC. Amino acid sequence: CASSPADRNGYTF.

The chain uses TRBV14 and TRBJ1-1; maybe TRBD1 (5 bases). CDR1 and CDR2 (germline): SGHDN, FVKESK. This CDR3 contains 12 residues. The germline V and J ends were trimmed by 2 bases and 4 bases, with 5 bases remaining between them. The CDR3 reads CASSQTGTEAFF. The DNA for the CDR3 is TGTGCCAGCAGCCAAACAGGCACTGAAGCTTTCTTT.

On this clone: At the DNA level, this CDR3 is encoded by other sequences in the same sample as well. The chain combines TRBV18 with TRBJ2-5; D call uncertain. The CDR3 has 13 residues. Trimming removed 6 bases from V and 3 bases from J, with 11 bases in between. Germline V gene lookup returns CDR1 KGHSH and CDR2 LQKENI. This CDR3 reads CASSPGGEETQYF. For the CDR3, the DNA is TGTGCCAGCTCCCCTGGTGGGGAAGAGACCCAGTACTTC.

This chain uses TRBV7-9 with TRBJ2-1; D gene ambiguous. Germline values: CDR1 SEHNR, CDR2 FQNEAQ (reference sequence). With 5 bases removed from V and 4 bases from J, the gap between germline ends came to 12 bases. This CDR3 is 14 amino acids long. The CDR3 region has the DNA TGTGCCAGCAGCCAACCCGACCCTTACAATGAGCAGTTCTTC. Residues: CASSQPDPYNEQFF.

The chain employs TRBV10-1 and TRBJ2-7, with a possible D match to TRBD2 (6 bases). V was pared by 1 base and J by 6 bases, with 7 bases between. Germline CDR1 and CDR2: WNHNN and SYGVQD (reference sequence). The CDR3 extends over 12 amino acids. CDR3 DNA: TGCGCCAGCAGTGAGTGGAGGGGCGAGCAGTACTTC. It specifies CASSEWRGEQYF.

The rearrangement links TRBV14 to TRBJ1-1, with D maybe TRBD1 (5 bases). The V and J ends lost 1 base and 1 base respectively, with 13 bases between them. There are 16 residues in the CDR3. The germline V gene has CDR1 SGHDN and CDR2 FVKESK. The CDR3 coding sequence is TGTGCCAGCAGCCAAGGTGGGGACCCTTGGAACACTGAAGCTTTCTTT. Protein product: CASSQGGDPWNTEAFF.

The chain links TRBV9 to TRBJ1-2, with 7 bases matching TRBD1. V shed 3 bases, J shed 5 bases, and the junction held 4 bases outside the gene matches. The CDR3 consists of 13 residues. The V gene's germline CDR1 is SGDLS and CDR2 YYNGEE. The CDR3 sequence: CASSDYRGYGYTF. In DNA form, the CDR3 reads TGTGCCAGCAGCGATTACAGGGGTTATGGCTACACCTTC.

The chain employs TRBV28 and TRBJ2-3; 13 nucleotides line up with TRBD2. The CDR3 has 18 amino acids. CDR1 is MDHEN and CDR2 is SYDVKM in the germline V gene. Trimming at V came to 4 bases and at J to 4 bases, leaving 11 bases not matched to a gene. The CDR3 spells CASSSPGLAGERSDTQYF. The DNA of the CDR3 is TGTGCCAGCAGTTCCCCCGGACTAGCGGGAGAGAGATCAGATACGCAGTATTTT. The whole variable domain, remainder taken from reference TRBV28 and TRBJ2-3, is DVKVTQSSRYLVKRTGEKVFLECVQDMDHENMFWYRQDPGLGLRLIYFSYDVKMKEKGDIPEGYSVSREKKERFSLILESASTNQTSMYLCASSSPGLAGERSDTQYFGPGTRLTVL.